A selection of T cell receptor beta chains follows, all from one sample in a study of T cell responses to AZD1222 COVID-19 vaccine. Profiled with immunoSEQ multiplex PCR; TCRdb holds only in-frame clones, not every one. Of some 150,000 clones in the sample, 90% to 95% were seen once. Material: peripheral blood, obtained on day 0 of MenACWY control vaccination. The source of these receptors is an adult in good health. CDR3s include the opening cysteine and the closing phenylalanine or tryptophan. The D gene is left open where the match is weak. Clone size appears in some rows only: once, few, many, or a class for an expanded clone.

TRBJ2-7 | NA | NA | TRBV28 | TGTGCCAGCAGTTTACAAGGGGGCTACGAGCAGTACTTC | CASSLQGGYEQYF
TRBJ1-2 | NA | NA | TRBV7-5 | TGTGTCAGAAGCACCCGACAGGGGGCGAACTATGGCTACACCTTC | CVRSTRQGANYGYTF
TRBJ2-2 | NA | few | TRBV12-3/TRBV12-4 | TGTGCCAGCAGTTTTTCAGGGCCCGGGGAGCTGTTTTTT | CASSFSGPGELFF
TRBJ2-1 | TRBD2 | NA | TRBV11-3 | TGTGCCAGCAGCCTGGGGACTAGCGGGAGCGATGAGCAGTTCTTC | CASSLGTSGSDEQFF
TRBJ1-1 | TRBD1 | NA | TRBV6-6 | TGTGCCAGCAGTTACAGGGGACAGGGGAACACTGAAGCTTTCTTT | CASSYRGQGNTEAFF
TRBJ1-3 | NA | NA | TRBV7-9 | TGTGCCAGCAGCTTAGGACAGGTCGGAAACACCATATATTTT | CASSLGQVGNTIYF
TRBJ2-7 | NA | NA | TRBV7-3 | TGTGCCAGCAGCTTAGCCCCGTCTGGGTACGAGCAGTACTTC | CASSLAPSGYEQYF
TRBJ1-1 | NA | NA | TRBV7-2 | TGTGCCAGCAGCTTTATCGGATTGAACACTGAAGCTTTCTTT | CASSFIGLNTEAFF
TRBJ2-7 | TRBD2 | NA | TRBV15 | TGTGCCACCAGCAGAGGGACTAGCGGGGCCGGAAGCTCCTACGAGCAGTACTTC | CATSRGTSGAGSSYEQYF
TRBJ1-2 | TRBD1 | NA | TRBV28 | TGTGCCAGCAGTCCACGGACAGGGAACTATGGCTACACCTTC | CASSPRTGNYGYTF
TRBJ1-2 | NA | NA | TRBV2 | TGTGCCAGCACCGTCTCTGCCTATGGCTACACCTTC | CASTVSAYGYTF
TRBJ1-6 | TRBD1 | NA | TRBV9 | TGTGCCAGCAGCGAAAGGACAGGGGACCCCTATAATTCACCCCTCCACTTT | CASSERTGDPYNSPLHF
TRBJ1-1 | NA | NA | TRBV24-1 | TGTGCCACCAGTGATTCCGGGTCTGAAGCTTTCTTT | CATSDSGSEAFF
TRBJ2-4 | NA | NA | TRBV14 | TGTGCCAGCAGCCCACGAGTGGGGGGCAAAAACATTCAGTACTTC | CASSPRVGGKNIQYF
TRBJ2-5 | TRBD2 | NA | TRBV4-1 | TGCGCCAGCAGCCCCGGGACTACCGACGGGGAGACCCAGTACTTC | CASSPGTTDGETQYF
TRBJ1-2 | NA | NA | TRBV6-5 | TGTGCCAGCAGCTCTGACCCCCTCACTAACTATGGCTACACCTTC | CASSSDPLTNYGYTF
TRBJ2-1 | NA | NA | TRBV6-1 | TGTGCCAGCAGTGAAGCGGTGTCCTTCTTTATCTACAATGAGCAGTTCTTC | CASSEAVSFFIYNEQFF
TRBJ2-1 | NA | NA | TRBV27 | TGTGCCAGCAGTTTAATTTCCGGGAGCTCCTACAATGAGCAGTTCTTC | CASSLISGSSYNEQFF
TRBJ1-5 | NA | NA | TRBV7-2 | TGTGCCAGCAGCTTAGTCCCGGGTGATCAGCCCCAGCATTTT | CASSLVPGDQPQHF
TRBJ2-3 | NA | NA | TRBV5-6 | TGTGCCAGCAGCTTGACGACTAGAGGCGCAGATACGCAGTATTTT | CASSLTTRGADTQYF
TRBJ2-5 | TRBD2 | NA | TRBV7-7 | TGTGCCAGCAGCTTAGATGGAGGGGAGGGGGAGACCCAGTACTTC | CASSLDGGEGETQYF
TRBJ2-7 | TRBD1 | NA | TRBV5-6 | TGTGCCAGCAGCCGTCGGACAGGGGAGGAGCAGTACTTC | CASSRRTGEEQYF
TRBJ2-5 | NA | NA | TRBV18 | TGTGCCAGCTCACCCGGTGCGGGGTACCAAGAGACCCAGTACTTC | CASSPGAGYQETQYF
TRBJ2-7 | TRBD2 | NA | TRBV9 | TGTGCCAGCAGCGTAGGGACTAGCGCATTTTGTCTGGAGCAGTACTTC | CASSVGTSAFCLEQYF
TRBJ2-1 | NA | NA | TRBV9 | TGTGCCAGCACCCCTCGAGACTCTGATGAGCAGTTCTTC | CASTPRDSDEQFF
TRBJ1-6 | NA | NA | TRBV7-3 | TGTGCCAGCAGCCCCGGTGGGACCTCACCCCTCCACTTT | CASSPGGTSPLHF
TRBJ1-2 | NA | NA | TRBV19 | TGTGCCAGTAGTATGACCTGGGACTCAGCCTTC | CASSMTWDSAF
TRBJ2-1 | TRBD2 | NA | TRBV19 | TGTGCCAGTAGCCCCCTGCGGGAGCACTCCTACAATGAGCAGTTCTTC | CASSPLREHSYNEQFF
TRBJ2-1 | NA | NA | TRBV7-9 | TGTGCCAGCAGCTTCGGCGGATTCGAAACCAATGAGCAGTTCTTC | CASSFGGFETNEQFF
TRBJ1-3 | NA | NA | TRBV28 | TGTGCCAGCGGCCTTGGGTTCGGTGGAAACACCATATATTTT | CASGLGFGGNTIYF
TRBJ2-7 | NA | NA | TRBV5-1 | TGCGCCAGCAGCGAGACAGTACGAGTCGAGCAGTACTTC | CASSETVRVEQYF
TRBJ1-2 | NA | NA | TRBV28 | TGTGCCAGCAGTCCTACCCCGAAGGGCTACACCTTC | CASSPTPKGYTF
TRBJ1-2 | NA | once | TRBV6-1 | TGTGCCAGCAGTGAATCGAGGGTCAACTATGGCTACACCTTC | CASSESRVNYGYTF
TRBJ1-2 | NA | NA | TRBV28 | TGTGCCAGCAGGACCAACGCGTTCGAGGGGGGGAGTAACTATGGCTACACCTTC | CASRTNAFEGGSNYGYTF
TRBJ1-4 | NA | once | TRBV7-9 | TGTGCCAGCCAGATCCTGGGGCTAGATGAAAAACTGTTTTTT | CASQILGLDEKLFF
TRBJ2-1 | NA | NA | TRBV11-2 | TGTGCCAGCAGCTTAGTCGGGCAGGGTAGTCATGAGCAGTTCTTC | CASSLVGQGSHEQFF
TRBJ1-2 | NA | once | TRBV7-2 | TGTGCCAGCACCGCCGGGCCCTATGGCTACACCTTC | CASTAGPYGYTF
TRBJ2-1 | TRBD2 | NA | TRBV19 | TGTGCCAGTAGTATTCTAGCGGGAGGGTCCGTATTGGAGCAGTTCTTC | CASSILAGGSVLEQFF
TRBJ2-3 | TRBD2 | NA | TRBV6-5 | TGTGCCAGCAGCGCGACTAGCGGGGTCGGAGATACGCAGTATTTT | CASSATSGVGDTQYF
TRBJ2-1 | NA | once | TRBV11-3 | TGTGCCAGCAGCCTAGTCCATGAGCAGTTCTTC | CASSLVHEQFF
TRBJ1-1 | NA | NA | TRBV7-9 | TGTGCCAGCAGCTTAGCGGGGACAAATGAAGCTTTCTTT | CASSLAGTNEAFF
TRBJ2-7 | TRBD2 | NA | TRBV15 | TGTGCCACCAGCAAATCCGGGACTAGGAGCTACGAGCAGTACTTC | CATSKSGTRSYEQYF
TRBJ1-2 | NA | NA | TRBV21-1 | TGTGCCAGCAGTAACCGACTGGGGGGCTACACCTTC | CASSNRLGGYTF
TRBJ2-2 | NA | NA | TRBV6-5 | TGTGCCAGCCAATTACGAGGGGCGAGCGGGGAGCTGTTTTTT | CASQLRGASGELFF
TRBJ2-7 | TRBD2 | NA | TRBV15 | TGTGCCACCAGCAGAGGTCAGCTAGCGGGAGGAGAAGAGCAGTACTTC | CATSRGQLAGGEEQYF
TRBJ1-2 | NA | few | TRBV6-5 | TGTGCCAGCAGTCCCTTAGGCCACCCCTATGGCTACACCTTC | CASSPLGHPYGYTF
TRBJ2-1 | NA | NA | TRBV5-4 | TGTGCCAGCAGCTTTTTTCAGGGTGATGAGCAGTTCTTC | CASSFFQGDEQFF
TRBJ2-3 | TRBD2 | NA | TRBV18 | TGTGCCAGCTCACCTAGAAGGGACTACACAGATACGCAGTATTTT | CASSPRRDYTDTQYF
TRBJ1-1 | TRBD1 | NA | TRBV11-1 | TGTGCCAGCAGCCAGGACAGGACGAACACTGAAGCTTTCTTT | CASSQDRTNTEAFF
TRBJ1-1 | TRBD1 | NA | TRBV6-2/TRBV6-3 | TGTGCCAGCAGTTACGGGGGGACAGAGGCAGCTTTCTTT | CASSYGGTEAAFF
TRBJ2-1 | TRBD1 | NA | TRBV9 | TGTGCCAGCAGCGTAGGACAGGGTTTAAGGGGTGAGCAGTTCTTC | CASSVGQGLRGEQFF
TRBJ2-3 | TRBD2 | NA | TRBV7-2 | TGTGCCAGCAGCTTGTACGGACTAGCGCCTGATACGCAGTATTTT | CASSLYGLAPDTQYF
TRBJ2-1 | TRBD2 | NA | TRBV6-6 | TGTGCCAGCAGTTACCTGCCTAGCGGGATCTACAATGAGCAGTTCTTC | CASSYLPSGIYNEQFF
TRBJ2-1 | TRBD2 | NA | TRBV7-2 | TGTGCCAGCAGCTTTCAAGCGGGAGGGCCGCCCTACAATGAGCAGTTCTTC | CASSFQAGGPPYNEQFF